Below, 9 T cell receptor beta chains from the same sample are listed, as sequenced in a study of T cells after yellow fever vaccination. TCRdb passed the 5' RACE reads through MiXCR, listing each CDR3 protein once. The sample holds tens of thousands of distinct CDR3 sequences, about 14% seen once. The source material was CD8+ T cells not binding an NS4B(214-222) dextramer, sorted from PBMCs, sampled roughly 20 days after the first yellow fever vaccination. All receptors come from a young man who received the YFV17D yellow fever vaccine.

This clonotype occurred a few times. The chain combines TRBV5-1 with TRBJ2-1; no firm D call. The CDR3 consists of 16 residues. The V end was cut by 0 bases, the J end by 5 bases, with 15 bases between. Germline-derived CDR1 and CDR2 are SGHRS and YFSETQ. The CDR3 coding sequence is TGCGCCAGCAGCTTGGTCGAAGCTTGGAGCCACAATGAGCAGTTCTTC. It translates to CASSLVEAWSHNEQFF.

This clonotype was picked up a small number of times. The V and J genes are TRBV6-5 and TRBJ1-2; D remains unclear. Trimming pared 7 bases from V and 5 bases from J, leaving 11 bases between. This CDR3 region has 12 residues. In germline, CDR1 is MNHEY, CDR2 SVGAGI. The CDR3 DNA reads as TGTGCCAGCACCTCTCCGGGATATGGCTACACCTTC. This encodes CASTSPGYGYTF.

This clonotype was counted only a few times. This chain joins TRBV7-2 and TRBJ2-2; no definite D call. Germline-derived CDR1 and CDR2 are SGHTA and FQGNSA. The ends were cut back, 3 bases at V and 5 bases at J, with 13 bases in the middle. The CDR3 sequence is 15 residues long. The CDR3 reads CASSFGIGVTGELFF. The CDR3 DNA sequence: TGTGCCAGCAGCTTTGGAATAGGTGTGACCGGGGAGCTGTTTTTT.

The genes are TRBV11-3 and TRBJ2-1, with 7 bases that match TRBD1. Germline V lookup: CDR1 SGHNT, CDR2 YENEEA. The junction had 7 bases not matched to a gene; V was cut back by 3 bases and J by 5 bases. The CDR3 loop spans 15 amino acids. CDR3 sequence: CASSFGTAIDNEQFF. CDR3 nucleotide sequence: TGTGCCAGCAGCTTTGGGACAGCGATCGACAATGAGCAGTTCTTC.

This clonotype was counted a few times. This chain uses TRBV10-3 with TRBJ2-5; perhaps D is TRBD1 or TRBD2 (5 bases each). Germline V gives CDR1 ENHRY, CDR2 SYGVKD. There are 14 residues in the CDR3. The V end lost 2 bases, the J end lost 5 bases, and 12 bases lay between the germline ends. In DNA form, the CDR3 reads TGTGCCATCAGTGAGGCCTTGGGGGAGGAGACCCAGTACTTC. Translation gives CAISEALGEETQYF.

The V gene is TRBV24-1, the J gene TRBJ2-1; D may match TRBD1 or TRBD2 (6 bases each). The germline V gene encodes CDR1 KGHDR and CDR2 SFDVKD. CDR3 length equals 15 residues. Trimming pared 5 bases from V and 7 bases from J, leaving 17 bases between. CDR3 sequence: CATSATGVGGNEQFF. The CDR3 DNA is TGTGCCACCAGTGCTACGGGGGTAGGGGGAAATGAGCAGTTCTTC.

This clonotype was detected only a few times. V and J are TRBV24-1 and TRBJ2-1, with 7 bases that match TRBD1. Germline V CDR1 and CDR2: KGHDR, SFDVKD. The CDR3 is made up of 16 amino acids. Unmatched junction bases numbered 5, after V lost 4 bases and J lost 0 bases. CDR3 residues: CATSEEQGYSYNEQFF. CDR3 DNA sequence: TGTGCCACCAGTGAGGAACAGGGGTACTCCTACAATGAGCAGTTCTTC.

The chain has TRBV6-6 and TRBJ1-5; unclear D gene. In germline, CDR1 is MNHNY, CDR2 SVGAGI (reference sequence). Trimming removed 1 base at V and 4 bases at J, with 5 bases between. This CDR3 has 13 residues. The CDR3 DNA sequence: TGTGCCAGCAGTTACTTAGTAAATCAGCCCCAGCATTTT. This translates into CASSYLVNQPQHF.

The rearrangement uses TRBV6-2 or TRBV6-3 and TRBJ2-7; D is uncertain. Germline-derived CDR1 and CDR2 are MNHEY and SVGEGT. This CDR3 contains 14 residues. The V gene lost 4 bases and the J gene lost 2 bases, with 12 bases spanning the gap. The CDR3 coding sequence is TGTGCCAGCAGTTCACTCGACAAAGCCTACGAGCAGTACGTC. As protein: CASSSLDKAYEQYV.